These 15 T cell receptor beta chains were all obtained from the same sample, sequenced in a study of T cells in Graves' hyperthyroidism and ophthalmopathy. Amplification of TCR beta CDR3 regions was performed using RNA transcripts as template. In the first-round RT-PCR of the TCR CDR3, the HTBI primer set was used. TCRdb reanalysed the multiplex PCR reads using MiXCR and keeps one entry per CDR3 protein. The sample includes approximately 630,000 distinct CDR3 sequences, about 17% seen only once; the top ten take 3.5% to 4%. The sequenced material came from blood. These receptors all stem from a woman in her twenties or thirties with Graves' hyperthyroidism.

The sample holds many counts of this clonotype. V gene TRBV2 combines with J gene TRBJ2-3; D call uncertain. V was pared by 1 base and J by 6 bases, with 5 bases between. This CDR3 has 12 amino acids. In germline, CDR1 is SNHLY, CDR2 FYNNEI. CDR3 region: CASSEEADTQYF. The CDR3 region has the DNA TGTGCCAGCAGTGAAGAGGCCGATACGCAGTATTTT.

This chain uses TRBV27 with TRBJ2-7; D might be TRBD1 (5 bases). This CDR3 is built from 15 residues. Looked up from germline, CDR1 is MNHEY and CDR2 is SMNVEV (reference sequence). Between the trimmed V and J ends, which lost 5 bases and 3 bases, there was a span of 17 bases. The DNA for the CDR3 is TGTGCCAGCAGTATTTCCCTTGACAGCCTCTACGAGCAGTACTTC. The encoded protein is CASSISLDSLYEQYF.

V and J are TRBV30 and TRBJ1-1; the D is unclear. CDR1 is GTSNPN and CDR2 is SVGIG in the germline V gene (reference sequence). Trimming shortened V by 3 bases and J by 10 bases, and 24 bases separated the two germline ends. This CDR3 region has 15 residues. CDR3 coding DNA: TGTGCCTGGAGCGATACACAGAAGGTTACCGGAAGAGCTTTCTTT. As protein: CAWSDTQKVTGRAFF.

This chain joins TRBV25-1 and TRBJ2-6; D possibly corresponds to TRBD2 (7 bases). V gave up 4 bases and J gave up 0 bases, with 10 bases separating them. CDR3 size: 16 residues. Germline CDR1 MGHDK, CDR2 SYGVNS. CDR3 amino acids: CASSARGGSGANVLTF. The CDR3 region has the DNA TGTGCCAGCAGTGCTAGGGGGGGCTCTGGGGCCAACGTCCTGACTTTC.

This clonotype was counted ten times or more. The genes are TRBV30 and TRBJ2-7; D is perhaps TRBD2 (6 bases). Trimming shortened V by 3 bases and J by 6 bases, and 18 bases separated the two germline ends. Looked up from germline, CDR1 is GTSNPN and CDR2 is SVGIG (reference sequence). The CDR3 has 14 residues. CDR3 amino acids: CAWSLIPNGGEQYF. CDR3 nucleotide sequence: TGTGCCTGGAGCCTAATACCGAACGGGGGCGAGCAGTACTTC.

The CDR3 loop is CASSPGQGVGSYNEQFF. The CDR3 coding sequence is TGTGCCAGCTCGCCGGGACAGGGGGTCGGCTCCTACAATGAGCAGTTCTTC. The chain is built from TRBV18 and TRBJ2-1; 11 nucleotides line up with TRBD1. CDR1 KGHSH and CDR2 LQKENI come from the germline V gene. The ends lost 6 bases at V and 0 bases at J; junction bases unmatched: 7. CDR3 size: 17 residues.

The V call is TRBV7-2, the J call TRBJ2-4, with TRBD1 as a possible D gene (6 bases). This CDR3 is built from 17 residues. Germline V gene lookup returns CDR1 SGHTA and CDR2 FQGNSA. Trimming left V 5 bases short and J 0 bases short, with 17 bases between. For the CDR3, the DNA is TGTGCCAGCAGCGCCGGACAGTTTTCACCAGCCAAAAACATTCAGTACTTC. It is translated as CASSAGQFSPAKNIQYF.

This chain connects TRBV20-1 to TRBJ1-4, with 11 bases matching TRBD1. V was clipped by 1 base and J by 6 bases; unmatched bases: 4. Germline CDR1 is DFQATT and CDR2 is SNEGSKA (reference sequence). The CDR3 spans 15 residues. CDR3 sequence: CSARVRTGGDEKLFF. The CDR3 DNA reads TGCAGTGCTAGAGTCCGGACAGGGGGCGATGAAAAACTGTTTTTT.

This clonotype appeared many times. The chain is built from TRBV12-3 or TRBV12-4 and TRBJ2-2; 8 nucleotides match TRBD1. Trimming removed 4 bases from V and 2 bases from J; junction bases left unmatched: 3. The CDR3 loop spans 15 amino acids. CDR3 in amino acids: CASSSTGGNTGELFF. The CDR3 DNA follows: TGTGCCAGCAGTTCAACAGGGGGTAACACCGGGGAGCTGTTTTTT.

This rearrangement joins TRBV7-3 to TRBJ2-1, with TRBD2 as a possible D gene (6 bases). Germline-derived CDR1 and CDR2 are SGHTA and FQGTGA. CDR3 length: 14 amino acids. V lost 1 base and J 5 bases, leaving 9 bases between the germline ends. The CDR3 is CASSLRGLNNEQFF. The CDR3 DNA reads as TGTGCCAGCAGCTTAAGAGGACTAAACAATGAGCAGTTCTTC.

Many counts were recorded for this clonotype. CDR3: CASSDGGRAVNEQFF. The CDR3 DNA sequence: TGTGCCAGCAGTGATGGCGGGAGGGCGGTCAATGAGCAGTTCTTC. The chain links TRBV2 to TRBJ2-1; 9 bases line up with TRBD2. V lost 3 bases, J lost 6 bases, and 6 bases stayed unmatched. CDR3 length equals 15 residues. The germline gives CDR1 SNHLY, CDR2 FYNNEI.

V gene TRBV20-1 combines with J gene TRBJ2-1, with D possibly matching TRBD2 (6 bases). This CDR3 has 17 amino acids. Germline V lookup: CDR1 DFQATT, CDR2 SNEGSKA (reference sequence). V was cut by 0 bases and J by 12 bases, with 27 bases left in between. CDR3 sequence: CSARDRGLAGTPGWQFF. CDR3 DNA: TGCAGTGCTAGAGATCGAGGTTTGGCGGGGACCCCGGGTTGGCAGTTCTTC.

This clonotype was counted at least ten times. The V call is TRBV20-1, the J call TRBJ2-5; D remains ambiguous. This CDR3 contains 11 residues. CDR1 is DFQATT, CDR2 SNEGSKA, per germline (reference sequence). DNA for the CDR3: TGCGGCTGCGGATACCAAGAGACCCAGTACTTC. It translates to CGCGYQETQYF.

DNA for the CDR3: TGTGCCAGCAGTGACACTAGCGGAAAGACCCAGTACTTC. Its translation: CASSDTSGKTQYF. V is TRBV2 and J is TRBJ2-5; 8 bases line up with TRBD2. This CDR3 has 13 amino acids. V lost 3 bases and J lost 6; bases outside the gene matches: 3. Germline V gives CDR1 SNHLY, CDR2 FYNNEI.

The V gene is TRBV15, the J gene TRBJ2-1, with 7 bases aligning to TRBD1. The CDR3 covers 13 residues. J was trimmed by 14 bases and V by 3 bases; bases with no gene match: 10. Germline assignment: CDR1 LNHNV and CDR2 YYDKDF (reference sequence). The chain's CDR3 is CATSRASGTVEFF. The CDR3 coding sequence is TGTGCCACCAGCAGGGCCTCCGGGACAGTGGAGTTCTTC.